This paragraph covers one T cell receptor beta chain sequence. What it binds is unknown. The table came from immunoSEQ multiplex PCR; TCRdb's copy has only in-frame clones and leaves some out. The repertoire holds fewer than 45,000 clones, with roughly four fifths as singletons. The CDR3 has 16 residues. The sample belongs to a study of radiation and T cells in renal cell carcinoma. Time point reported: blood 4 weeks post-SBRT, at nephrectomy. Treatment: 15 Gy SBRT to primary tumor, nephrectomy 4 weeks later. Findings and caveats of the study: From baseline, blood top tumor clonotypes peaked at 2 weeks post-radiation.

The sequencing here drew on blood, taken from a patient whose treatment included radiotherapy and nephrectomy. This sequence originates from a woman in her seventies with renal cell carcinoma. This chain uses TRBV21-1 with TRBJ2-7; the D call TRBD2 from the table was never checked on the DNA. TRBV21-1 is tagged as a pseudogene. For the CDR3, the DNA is TGTGCCAGCAGCACGGGCGGGGCAAAAAGCTCCTACGAGCAGTACTTC. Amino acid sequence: CASSTGGAKSSYEQYF.